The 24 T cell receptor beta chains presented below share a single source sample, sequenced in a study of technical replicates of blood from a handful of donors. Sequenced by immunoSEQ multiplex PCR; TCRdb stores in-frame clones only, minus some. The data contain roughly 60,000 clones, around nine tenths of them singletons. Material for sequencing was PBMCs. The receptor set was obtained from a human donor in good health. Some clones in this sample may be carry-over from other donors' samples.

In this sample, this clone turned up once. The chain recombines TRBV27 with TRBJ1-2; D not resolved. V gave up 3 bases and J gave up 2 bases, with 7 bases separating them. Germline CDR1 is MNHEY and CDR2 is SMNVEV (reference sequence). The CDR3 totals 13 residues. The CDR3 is CASSFGRNYGYTF. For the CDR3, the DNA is TGTGCCAGCAGTTTCGGGAGGAACTATGGCTACACCTTC.

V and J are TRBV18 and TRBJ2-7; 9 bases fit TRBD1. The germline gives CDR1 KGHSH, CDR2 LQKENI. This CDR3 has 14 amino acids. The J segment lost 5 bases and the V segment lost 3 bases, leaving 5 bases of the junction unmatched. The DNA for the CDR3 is TGTGCCAGCTCACCCGGGACAGGGAAGCACGAGCAGTACTTC. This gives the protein CASSPGTGKHEQYF.

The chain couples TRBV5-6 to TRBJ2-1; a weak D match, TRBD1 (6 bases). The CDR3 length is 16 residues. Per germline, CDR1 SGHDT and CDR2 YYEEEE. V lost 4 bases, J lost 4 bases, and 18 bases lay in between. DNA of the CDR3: TGTGCCAGCAGCCTGGACCCGGGACAAGCATACAATGAGCAGTTCTTC. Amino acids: CASSLDPGQAYNEQFF.

The CDR3 protein is CASSLTGLPYEQYF. The CDR3 DNA is TGTGCCAGCAGCTTGACTGGACTTCCCTACGAGCAGTACTTC. The rearrangement joins TRBV5-6 to TRBJ2-7; D might be TRBD2 (5 bases). Germline CDR1 reads SGHDT; CDR2 reads YYEEEE. The CDR3 loop spans 14 amino acids. V shed 1 base and J shed 2 bases, with 10 bases lying between them.

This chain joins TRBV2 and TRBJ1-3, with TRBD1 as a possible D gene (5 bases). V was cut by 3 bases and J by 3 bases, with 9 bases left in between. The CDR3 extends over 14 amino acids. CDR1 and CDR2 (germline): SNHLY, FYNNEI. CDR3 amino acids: CASSDRTIGNTIYF. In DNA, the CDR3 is TGTGCCAGCAGTGACAGGACAATTGGAAACACCATATATTTT.

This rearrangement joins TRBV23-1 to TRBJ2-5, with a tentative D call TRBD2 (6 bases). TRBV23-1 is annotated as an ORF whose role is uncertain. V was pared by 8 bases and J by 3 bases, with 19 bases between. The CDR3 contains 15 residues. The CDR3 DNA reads TGCGCCAGCCGCCCCAACCTAGCGCGAGAAGAGACCCAGTACTTC. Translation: CASRPNLAREETQYF.

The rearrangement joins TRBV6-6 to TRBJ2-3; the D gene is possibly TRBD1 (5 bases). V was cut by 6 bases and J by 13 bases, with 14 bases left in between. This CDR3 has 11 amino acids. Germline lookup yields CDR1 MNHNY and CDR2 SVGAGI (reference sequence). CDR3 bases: TGTGCCAGCAGGACCGGGCCCAGGGAGTATTTT. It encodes CASRTGPREYF.

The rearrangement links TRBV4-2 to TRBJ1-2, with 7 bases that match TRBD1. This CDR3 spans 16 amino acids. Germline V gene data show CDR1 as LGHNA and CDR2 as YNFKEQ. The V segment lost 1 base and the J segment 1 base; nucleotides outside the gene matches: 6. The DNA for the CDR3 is TGTGCCAGCAGCCAAGTGCGGGACAGCAGTAACTATGGCTACACCTTC. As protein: CASSQVRDSSNYGYTF.

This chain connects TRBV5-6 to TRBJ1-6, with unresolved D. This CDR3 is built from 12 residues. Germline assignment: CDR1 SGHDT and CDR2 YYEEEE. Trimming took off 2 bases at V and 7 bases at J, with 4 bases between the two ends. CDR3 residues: CASSLQNSPLHF. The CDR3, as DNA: TGTGCCAGCAGCTTACAAAATTCACCCCTCCACTTT.

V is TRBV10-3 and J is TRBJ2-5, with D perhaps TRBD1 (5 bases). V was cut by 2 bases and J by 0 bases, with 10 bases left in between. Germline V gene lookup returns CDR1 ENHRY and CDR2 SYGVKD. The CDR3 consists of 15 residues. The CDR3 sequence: CAISEPRQNQETQYF. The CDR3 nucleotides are TGTGCCATCAGTGAGCCGCGACAGAACCAAGAGACCCAGTACTTC.

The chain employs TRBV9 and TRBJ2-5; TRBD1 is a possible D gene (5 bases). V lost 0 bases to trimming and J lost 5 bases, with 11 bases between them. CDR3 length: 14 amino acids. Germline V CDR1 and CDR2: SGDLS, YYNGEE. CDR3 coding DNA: TGTGCCAGCAGCGTAGATACAGGCCACGAGACCCAGTACTTC. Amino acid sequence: CASSVDTGHETQYF.

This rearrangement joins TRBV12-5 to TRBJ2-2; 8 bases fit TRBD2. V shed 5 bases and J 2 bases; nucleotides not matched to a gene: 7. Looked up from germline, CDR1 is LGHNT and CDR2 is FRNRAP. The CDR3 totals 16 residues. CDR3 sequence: CASGPLLAENTGELFF. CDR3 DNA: TGTGCTAGTGGTCCGTTACTAGCGGAAAACACCGGGGAGCTGTTTTTT.

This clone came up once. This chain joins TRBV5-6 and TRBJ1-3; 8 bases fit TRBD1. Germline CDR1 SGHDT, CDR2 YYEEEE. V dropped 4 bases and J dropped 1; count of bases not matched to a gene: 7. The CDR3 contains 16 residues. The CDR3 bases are TGTGCCAGCAGCCTGGACAGGGCGGCATCTGGAAACACCATATATTTT. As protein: CASSLDRAASGNTIYF. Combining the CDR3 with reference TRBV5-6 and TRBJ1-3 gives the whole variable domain DAGVTQSPTHLIKTRGQQVTLRCSPKSGHDTVSWYQQALGQGPQFIFQYYEEEERQRGNFPDRFSGHQFPNYSSELNVNALLLGDSALYLCASSLDRAASGNTIYFGEGSWLTVV.

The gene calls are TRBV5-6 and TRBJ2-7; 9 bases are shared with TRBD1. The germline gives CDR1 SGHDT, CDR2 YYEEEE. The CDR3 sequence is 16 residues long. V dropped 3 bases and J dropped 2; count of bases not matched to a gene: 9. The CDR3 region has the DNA TGTGCCAGCAGCTATCTGGGTTGGGACAGGGCCTACGAGCAGTACTTC. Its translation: CASSYLGWDRAYEQYF.

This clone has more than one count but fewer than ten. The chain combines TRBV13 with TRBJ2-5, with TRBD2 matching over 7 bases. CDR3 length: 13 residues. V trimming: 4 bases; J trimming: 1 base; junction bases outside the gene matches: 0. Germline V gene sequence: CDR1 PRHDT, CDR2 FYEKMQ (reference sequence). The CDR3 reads CASSSSGQETQYF. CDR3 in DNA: TGTGCCAGCAGCTCTAGCGGCCAAGAGACCCAGTACTTC.

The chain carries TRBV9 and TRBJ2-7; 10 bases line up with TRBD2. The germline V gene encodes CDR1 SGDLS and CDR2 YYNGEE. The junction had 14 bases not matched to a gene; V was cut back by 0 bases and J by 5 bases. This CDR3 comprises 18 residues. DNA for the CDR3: TGTGCCAGCAGCGTAGAGCCAGCGGGAGGGACACGGGGCCACGAGCAGTACTTC. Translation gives CASSVEPAGGTRGHEQYF.

This chain's CDR3 is CASSSGQGLTPEQYF. The CDR3 DNA reads as TGTGCCAGCAGCTCAGGACAGGGGCTTACCCCCGAGCAGTACTTC. This chain connects TRBV7-9 to TRBJ2-7; 9 positions match TRBD1. Germline assignment: CDR1 SEHNR and CDR2 FQNEAQ (reference sequence). This CDR3 has 15 amino acids. With 4 bases clipped from V and 6 bases from J, the junction kept 10 bases outside the gene matches.

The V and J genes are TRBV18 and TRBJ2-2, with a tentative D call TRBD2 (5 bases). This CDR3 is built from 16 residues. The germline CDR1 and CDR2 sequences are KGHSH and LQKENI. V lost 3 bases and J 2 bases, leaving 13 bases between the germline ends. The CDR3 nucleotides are TGTGCCAGCTCACCGAACGGGATGACAAACACCGGGGAGCTGTTTTTT. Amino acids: CASSPNGMTNTGELFF.

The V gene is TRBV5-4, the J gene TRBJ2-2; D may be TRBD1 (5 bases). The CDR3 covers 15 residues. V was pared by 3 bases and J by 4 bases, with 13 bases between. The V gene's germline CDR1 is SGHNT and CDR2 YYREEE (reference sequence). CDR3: CASSSRAGITGELFF. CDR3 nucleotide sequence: TGTGCCAGCAGCTCCCGGGCAGGGATCACCGGGGAGCTGTTTTTT.

For the CDR3, the DNA is TGTGCCAGCTCAGTTGGGACAGGGAGGACTGAAGCTTTCTTT. Translated: CASSVGTGRTEAFF. The chain joins TRBV18 to TRBJ1-1, with 9 bases identical to TRBD1. CDR1 and CDR2 from the germline V gene are KGHSH and LQKENI. The CDR3 is 14 amino acids. The trim removed 5 bases at V and 5 bases at J, leaving 6 bases unmatched.

This CDR3 reads CASSQDNEQFF. CDR3 nucleotides: TGTGCCAGCAGCCAGGACAATGAGCAGTTCTTC. The chain couples TRBV11-3 to TRBJ2-1; D unresolved. The CDR3 has 11 amino acids. Trimming removed 5 bases from V and 5 bases from J, with 4 bases in between. Looked up from germline, CDR1 is SGHNT and CDR2 is YENEEA.

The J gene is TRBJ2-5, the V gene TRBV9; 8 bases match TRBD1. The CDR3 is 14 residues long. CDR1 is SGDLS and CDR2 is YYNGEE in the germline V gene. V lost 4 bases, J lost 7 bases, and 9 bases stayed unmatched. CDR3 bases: TGTGCCAGCAGCTTCACTACAGGGGGAGGGACCCAGTACTTC. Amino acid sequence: CASSFTTGGGTQYF.

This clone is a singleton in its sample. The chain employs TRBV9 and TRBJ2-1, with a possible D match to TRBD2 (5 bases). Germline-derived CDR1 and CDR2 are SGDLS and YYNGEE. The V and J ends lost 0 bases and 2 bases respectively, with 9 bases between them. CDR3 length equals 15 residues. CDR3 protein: CASSVAPLAYNEQFF. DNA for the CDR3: TGTGCCAGCAGCGTAGCCCCACTAGCCTACAATGAGCAGTTCTTC.

The CDR3 DNA sequence: TGTGCCAGCTCACCACCGGGGGACAGGGGGGCCTACGAGCAGTACTTC. This sequence encodes CASSPPGDRGAYEQYF. V and J are TRBV18 and TRBJ2-7, with 11 bases aligning to TRBD1. Trimming at V came to 0 bases and at J to 2 bases, leaving 3 bases not matched to a gene. The CDR3 runs to 16 residues. Germline V gene lookup returns CDR1 KGHSH and CDR2 LQKENI.